A single sample gave rise to the 25 T cell receptor beta chains below, sequenced in a study of vaccination effects on CD4 cells after COVID-19. Data came from immunoSEQ multiplex PCR; TCRdb stores just in-frame clones and leaves some out. The sample lists tens of thousands of clones, 60% to 80% occurring once. Researchers isolated CD4+ T cells once roughly nine days of culture had elapsed. No antigen has been assigned to these receptors. Sequences were derived from CD4+ T cells from PBMCs cultured without peptide, sampled before COVID-19 vaccination. The origin of the receptors is a human donor who received a COVID-19 vaccine.

The chain recombines TRBV19 with TRBJ2-6; unclear D gene. The CDR3 length is 13 residues. Germline V gene sequence: CDR1 LNHDA, CDR2 SQIVND (reference sequence). V was clipped by 5 bases and J by 3 bases, with 5 bases between them. CDR3 bases: TGTGCCAGTAGTCCCATTGGGGCCAACGTCCTGACTTTC. Translating gives CASSPIGANVLTF. The full variable domain, with the rest looked up from reference TRBV19 and TRBJ2-6, is DGGITQSPKYLFRKEGQNVTLSCEQNLNHDAMYWYRQDPGQGLRLIYYSQIVNDFQKGDIAEGYSVSREKKESFPLTVTSAQKNPTAFYLCASSPIGANVLTFGAGSRLTVL.

This chain uses TRBV5-1 with TRBJ2-3; D remains unclear. V was clipped by 0 bases and J by 6 bases, with 11 bases between them. CDR3 length: 14 amino acids. From germline, CDR1 is SGHRS and CDR2 YFSETQ. The DNA for the CDR3 is TGCGCCAGCAGCTTGGGTGGCCCCCCGGATACGCAGTATTTT. Translation gives CASSLGGPPDTQYF.

The CDR3 is CASSYSSGRMNTEAFF. The CDR3 coding sequence is TGTGCCAGCAGTTACTCGTCTGGCAGAATGAACACTGAAGCTTTCTTT. The V gene is TRBV6-5, the J gene TRBJ1-1; D remains ambiguous. The CDR3 extends over 16 amino acids. V shed 0 bases and J shed 0 bases, with 11 bases lying between them. Germline CDR1 and CDR2: MNHEY and SVGAGI.

The V call is TRBV29-1, the J call TRBJ2-5; TRBD2 matches 7 bases. This CDR3 is 13 amino acids long. Germline CDR1 and CDR2: SQVTM and ANQGSEA. Germline trimming cut 7 bases from V and 4 bases from J; bases unmatched to any gene: 9. CDR3 in DNA: TGCAGCGGCCGGGTGGGGGGGGTAGAGACCCAGTACTTC. It codes for CSGRVGGVETQYF.

The V gene is TRBV6-5, the J gene TRBJ2-7, with a weak D call TRBD1 (5 bases). This CDR3 contains 13 residues. Per germline, CDR1 MNHEY and CDR2 SVGAGI. Trimming left V 2 bases short and J 6 bases short, with 11 bases between. CDR3 sequence reads: CASSYQQGREQYV. The CDR3 DNA follows: TGTGCCAGCAGTTACCAGCAGGGTCGCGAGCAGTACGTC.

This clone was found a few times. The chain couples TRBV5-5 to TRBJ2-7, with TRBD1 matching 7 bases. This CDR3 contains 14 residues. The V gene's germline CDR1 is SGHKS and CDR2 YYEKEE (reference sequence). V was pared by 1 base and J by 6 bases, with 7 bases of the junction left unmatched. CDR3 region: CASSLRGGPFEQYV. For the CDR3, the DNA is TGTGCCAGCAGCTTGAGAGGGGGCCCGTTCGAGCAGTACGTC.

The chain combines TRBV19 with TRBJ1-1, with 7 bases identical to TRBD1. Germline CDR1 reads LNHDA; CDR2 reads SQIVND (reference sequence). The CDR3 runs to 13 residues. Trimming took 11 bases from V and 6 from J; bases not matched to a gene: 12. CDR3 sequence: CAAETGSGAEAFF. CDR3 coding DNA: TGTGCCGCAGAGACAGGGTCTGGGGCTGAAGCTTTCTTT. The entire variable domain, with the rest obtained from reference TRBV19 and TRBJ1-1, is as follows: DGGITQSPKYLFRKEGQNVTLSCEQNLNHDAMYWYRQDPGQGLRLIYYSQIVNDFQKGDIAEGYSVSREKKESFPLTVTSAQKNPTAFYLCAAETGSGAEAFFGQGTRLTVV.

This clone appeared a single time. This sequence joins TRBV6-5 and TRBJ1-4, with D hard to call. The CDR3 runs 15 residues. Germline CDR1 reads MNHEY; CDR2 reads SVGAGI. V gave up 4 bases and J gave up 3 bases, with 12 bases separating them. The CDR3 is CASSSLGPANEKLFF. The CDR3 region has the DNA TGTGCCAGCAGTTCGCTTGGACCGGCTAATGAAAAACTGTTTTTT.

This sequence joins TRBV5-8 and TRBJ1-2; TRBD1 agrees at 8 bases. The CDR3 extends over 15 amino acids. J gave up 4 bases and V 3 bases, and 8 bases lay outside the gene matches. Germline lookup yields CDR1 SGHTS and CDR2 YDEGEE. DNA of the CDR3: TGTGCCAGCAGCTCCTACGGACAGGGCCTCTATGGCTACACCTTC. Translated: CASSSYGQGLYGYTF. The full variable domain, completed using reference TRBV5-8 and TRBJ1-2, is EAGVTQSPTHLIKTRGQQATLRCSPISGHTSVYWYQQALGLGLQFLLWYDEGEERNRGNFPPRFSGRQFPNYSSELNVNALELEDSALYLCASSSYGQGLYGYTFGSGTRLTVV.

The chain's CDR3 is CASSQGPGSPLHF. The DNA of the CDR3 is TGTGCCAGCAGCCAAGGACCCGGCTCGCCCCTCCACTTT. The chain carries TRBV4-2 and TRBJ1-6; D unclear. Germline CDR1 and CDR2: LGHNA and YNFKEQ. Trimming removed 1 base at V and 13 bases at J, with 11 bases between. The CDR3 extends over 13 amino acids.

The chain couples TRBV12-3 or TRBV12-4 to TRBJ2-3; D remains ambiguous. The CDR3 contains 11 residues. Between the trimmed V and J ends, which lost 6 bases and 6 bases, there was a span of 7 bases. DNA for the CDR3: TGTGCCAGCAGATACTACGATACGCAGTATTTT. Amino acids: CASRYYDTQYF.

The chain carries TRBV7-2 and TRBJ2-2, with D unresolved. With 5 bases removed from V and 6 bases from J, the gap between germline ends came to 16 bases. This CDR3 is built from 15 residues. Germline V CDR1 and CDR2: SGHTA, FQGNSA. The DNA of the CDR3 is TGTGCCAGCAGCGCCCACTCGGTTGATGCCGGGGAGCTGTTTTTT. Residues: CASSAHSVDAGELFF.

The rearrangement joins TRBV19 to TRBJ1-1, with D possibly TRBD1 on 6 matching bases. V shed 5 bases and J shed 2 bases, with 9 bases lying between them. CDR1 and CDR2 from the germline V gene are LNHDA and SQIVND (reference sequence). This CDR3 is built from 13 residues. The CDR3 region is CASSLTGNTEAFF. The CDR3 DNA reads as TGTGCCAGTAGTCTGACAGGAAACACTGAAGCTTTCTTT.

The chain couples TRBV6-6 to TRBJ2-2, with 12 bases that match TRBD1. V lost 8 bases to trimming and J lost 5 bases; unmatched junction nucleotides: 6. The CDR3 covers 15 residues. Germline V gives CDR1 MNHNY, CDR2 SVGAGI (reference sequence). CDR3 nucleotide sequence: TGTGCCAGCGGGGGGACAGGGGGCAGAACCGGGGAGCTGTTTTTT. Protein sequence: CASGGTGGRTGELFF.

The chain couples TRBV19 to TRBJ1-1, with D unresolved. This CDR3 comprises 13 residues. Germline CDR1 and CDR2: LNHDA and SQIVND (reference sequence). The ends were cut back, 6 bases at V and 4 bases at J, with 12 bases in the middle. The DNA for the CDR3 is TGTGCCAGTAGAGACCGGTGGGGCACTGAAGCTTTCTTT. The encoded protein is CASRDRWGTEAFF.

The CDR3 DNA reads TGTGCCAGTGGACTAGTCGGCAATGAGCAGTTCTTC. Protein product: CASGLVGNEQFF. The chain is built from TRBV28 and TRBJ2-1, with TRBD2 matching 7 bases. V shed 9 bases, J shed 6 bases, and the junction held 5 bases outside the gene matches. The CDR3 extends over 12 amino acids. Germline lookup yields CDR1 MDHEN and CDR2 SYDVKM. Together with reference TRBV28 and TRBJ2-1, the CDR3 gives the full variable domain: DVKVTQSSRYLVKRTGEKVFLECVQDMDHENMFWYRQDPGLGLRLIYFSYDVKMKEKGDIPEGYSVSREKKERFSLILESASTNQTSMYLCASGLVGNEQFFGPGTRLTVL.

This clone came up a few times. The chain has TRBV10-3 and TRBJ1-1; maybe TRBD1 (5 bases). Germline V gene lookup returns CDR1 ENHRY and CDR2 SYGVKD. Deletions cut 11 bases from V and 1 base from J, with 17 bases between. The length of the CDR3 is 14 residues. DNA of the CDR3: TGTGCCTCTACCCCCGGGGGAGGGAACACTGAAGCTTTCTTT. Amino acids: CASTPGGGNTEAFF.

This rearrangement joins TRBV9 to TRBJ2-5; maybe TRBD1 (5 bases). The CDR3 length is 13 residues. Germline values: CDR1 SGDLS, CDR2 YYNGEE. Trimming shortened V by 2 bases and J by 5 bases, and 10 bases separated the two germline ends. CDR3 DNA sequence: TGTGCCAGCAGCGTTGACAGCTACGAGACCCAGTACTTC. It encodes CASSVDSYETQYF.

The V and J genes are TRBV7-3 and TRBJ1-6, with 8 nucleotides matching TRBD1. Germline trimming cut 5 bases from V and 7 bases from J; bases unmatched to any gene: 10. Germline V gene data show CDR1 as SGHTA and CDR2 as FQGTGA. The CDR3 runs to 16 residues. The CDR3 coding sequence is TGTGCCAGCAGCGACCGCTCGACAGGGGAAAATTCACCCCTCCACTTT. Translated, it gives CASSDRSTGENSPLHF.

This chain connects TRBV14 to TRBJ1-5; D might be TRBD1 (5 bases). Germline CDR1 SGHDN, CDR2 FVKESK. The CDR3 contains 16 residues. The V gene lost 0 bases and the J gene lost 1 base, with 10 bases spanning the gap. The CDR3 DNA reads TGTGCCAGCAGCCAAGAGGGGGGTATAAGCAATCAGCCCCAGCATTTT. It translates to CASSQEGGISNQPQHF.

This clone appeared a single time. This chain uses TRBV19 with TRBJ1-2; 9 bases are shared with TRBD1. The CDR3 extends over 15 amino acids. J gave up 7 bases and V 6 bases, and 12 bases lay outside the gene matches. Germline loops: CDR1 LNHDA, CDR2 SQIVND (reference sequence). The CDR3 nucleotides read TGTGCCAGTAGAGCCGGGACAGGGAGGGTCGGTGGCTACACCTTC. Protein product: CASRAGTGRVGGYTF.

The gene calls are TRBV3-1 (or the pseudogene TRBV3-2) and TRBJ1-4; D is possibly TRBD1 (6 bases). CDR3 length equals 12 residues. Between the trimmed V and J ends, which lost 4 bases and 7 bases, there was a span of 7 bases. Germline V gene lookup returns CDR1 LGHDT and CDR2 YNNKEL (reference sequence). DNA of the CDR3: TGTGCCAGCAGCCGAGGGGGTGAAAAACTGTTTTTT. Its translation is CASSRGGEKLFF.

This rearrangement joins TRBV4-3 to TRBJ1-3; maybe TRBD1 (6 bases). The CDR3 covers 17 residues. Trimming shortened V by 0 bases and J by 2 bases, and 14 bases separated the two germline ends. Per germline, CDR1 LGHNA and CDR2 YSLEER. This CDR3 reads CASSQDFPGGTGNTIYF. CDR3 nucleotide sequence: TGCGCCAGCAGCCAAGATTTTCCGGGGGGCACTGGAAACACCATATATTTT.

This clone has a handful of counts. The chain has TRBV19 and TRBJ1-1; TRBD1 aligns across 7 bases. The CDR3 contains 13 residues. Trimming removed 7 bases from V and 4 bases from J; junction bases left unmatched: 6. CDR1 is LNHDA, CDR2 SQIVND, per germline (reference sequence). The CDR3 DNA reads TGTGCCAGTACCACAGGGGCTCGCACTGAAGCTTTCTTT. Translating it yields CASTTGARTEAFF. The full variable domain, its missing parts supplied by reference TRBV19 and TRBJ1-1, is DGGITQSPKYLFRKEGQNVTLSCEQNLNHDAMYWYRQDPGQGLRLIYYSQIVNDFQKGDIAEGYSVSREKKESFPLTVTSAQKNPTAFYLCASTTGARTEAFFGQGTRLTVV.

The chain carries TRBV25-1 and TRBJ2-3, with D unclear. V lost 3 bases, J lost 0 bases, and 16 bases lay in between. The CDR3 extends over 17 amino acids. Germline CDR1 MGHDK, CDR2 SYGVNS. CDR3 DNA: TGTGCCAGCAGTGACCCCGGGTCTGCCGCTAGCACAGATACGCAGTATTTT. As protein: CASSDPGSAASTDTQYF.